This TCR beta chain was observed in a study of regulatory T cells in long-lasting Graves disease. Investigators prepared the TCR beta libraries by applying iRepertoire HTBI primers and Arm-PCR of CDR3 regions. TCRdb re-analysed the multiplex PCR reads in MiXCR, keeping a single row per CDR3 protein. The sample carries fewer than 650,000 distinct CDR3 sequences, roughly 16% recorded once. The time point denotes: newly diagnosed GD, antithyroid drugs for less than 3 months. Preparation of the TCR library used RNA extracted from PBMCs. Graves' disease diagnoses followed American Thyroid Association guidelines. General study results and limits: Newly diagnosed disease favored TRBV20-1 and TRBJ2-1 over persistent disease.

The germline V and J ends were trimmed by 8 bases and 5 bases, with 17 bases remaining between them. This CDR3 comprises 14 residues. A remark on this clonotype: No antigen is known for it.

The same sample was also used in a study of T cells in Graves' hyperthyroidism and ophthalmopathy. According to that study: Most clonotypes expanded in the thyroid (above 0.001) were also present in blood.

The sequencing here drew on peripheral blood mononuclear cells (PBMCs), taken at new diagnosis, from a patient treated with antithyroid drugs. The rearrangement uses TRBV12-3 or TRBV12-4 and TRBJ2-3; perhaps D is TRBD1 or TRBD2 (5 bases each). This sequence originates from a woman in her 30s with Graves disease. CDR3 residues: CASSSLGAGDTQYF. CDR3 nucleotide sequence: TGTGCCAGCTCGAGCCTCGGGGCGGGAGATACGCAGTATTTT.